This T cell receptor beta chain appears in the sequencing data of a study of T cell repertoires in cytomegalovirus infection. V was cut by 7 bases and J by 5 bases, with 10 bases left in between. The CDR3 contains 12 residues. With respect to this clonotype: The target antigen is unknown.

Findings and limits, study-wide: The ex vivo response showed dominance by HLA-C-restricted CMV-specific TCR beta clonotypes.

TCRdb re-called the reads with MiXCR, one entry per CDR3 protein. The table records approximately 500,000 distinct CDR3 sequences, 26% of them present only once. The sequence was obtained from a human donor in good health (CMV status not recorded). Some clones in this sample may be carry-over from other donors' samples. The material sequenced was PBMCs. This chain uses TRBV12-3 or TRBV12-4 with TRBJ2-3; TRBD1 is a possible D gene (5 bases). The CDR3 region is CASNAQGDTQYF. CDR3 DNA: TGTGCCAGCAACGCGCAGGGAGATACGCAGTATTTT.